This T cell receptor (beta chain) was recovered during a study of T cells after yellow fever vaccination. This clonotype was seen only a few times. In TCRdb, the 5' RACE reads were re-called with MiXCR into one record per CDR3 protein. The repertoire consists of about 320,000 distinct CDR3 sequences, with roughly 4.3% occurring once and the leading ten covering approximately 19%. V was pared by 6 bases and J by 7 bases, with 8 bases of the junction left unmatched. The CDR3 length is 13 residues. The chain is built from TRBV12-3 or TRBV12-4 and TRBJ1-2; TRBD1 matches at 7 bases. The input for sequencing was PBMCs, taken 15 days after the yellow fever booster vaccination. The sequence was obtained from a man younger than 35 who received the YFV17D yellow fever vaccine. The CDR3 sequence: CASSRQGIRGYTF. The CDR3 coding sequence is TGTGCCAGCAGCCGACAGGGAATTCGTGGCTACACCTTC.